One and the same sample provided the 4 T cell receptor beta chains below, sequenced in a study of blood T cell repertoires in COVID-19. The assay was immunoSEQ multiplex PCR, and TCRdb's table has in-frame clones only and misses some. The repertoire consists of about 41,000 clones, with 87% occurring once and the leading ten covering approximately 4.6%. Sequencing was performed on peripheral blood. The receptor source for this set is a man aged 60 to 75 with acute or convalescent COVID-19.

The chain employs TRBV5-1 and TRBJ2-7, with D maybe TRBD2 (6 bases). This CDR3 spans 14 amino acids. CDR1 and CDR2 (germline): SGHRS, YFSETQ. V lost 1 base to trimming and J lost 7 bases, with 15 bases between them. The chain's CDR3 is CASSLTGGPEEQYF. Written as DNA, the CDR3 is TGCGCCAGCAGCTTGACTGGAGGGCCCGAGGAGCAGTACTTC. Together with reference TRBV5-1 and TRBJ2-7, the CDR3 gives the full variable domain: KAGVTQTPRYLIKTRGQQVTLSCSPISGHRSVSWYQQTPGQGLQFLFEYFSETQRNKGNFPGRFSGRQFSNSRSEMNVSTLELGDSALYLCASSLTGGPEEQYFGPGTRLTVT.

The rearrangement uses TRBV7-2 and TRBJ1-6, with TRBD1 identical over 7 bases. The CDR3 is made up of 16 amino acids. From germline, CDR1 is SGHTA and CDR2 FQGNSA. V shed 3 bases and J 7 bases; nucleotides not matched to a gene: 9. The CDR3 region has the DNA TGTGCCAGCAGCTTTTTATTCGGACAGGCCAATTCACCCCTCCACTTT. Residues: CASSFLFGQANSPLHF. Variable domain in full (rest from reference TRBV7-2 and TRBJ1-6): GAGVSQSPSNKVTEKGKDVELRCDPISGHTALYWYRQSLGQGLEFLIYFQGNSAPDKSGLPSDRFSAERTGGSVSTLTIQRTQQEDSAVYLCASSFLFGQANSPLHFGNGTRLTVT.

The genes are TRBV11-2 and TRBJ2-1, with D perhaps TRBD1 (6 bases). Germline V gene lookup returns CDR1 SGHAT and CDR2 FQNNGV. The CDR3 consists of 16 residues. V shed 5 bases and J shed 8 bases, with 22 bases lying between them. The DNA for the CDR3 is TGTGCCAGCAGCCCGCTCCGCGGTCAGGGGCCGGATGAGCAGTTCTTC. Translated, it gives CASSPLRGQGPDEQFF.

The chain couples TRBV11-2 to TRBJ2-3; a weak D match, TRBD2 (5 bases). Trimming cost V 5 bases and J 1 base, with 10 bases left between them. Germline assignment: CDR1 SGHAT and CDR2 FQNNGV. CDR3 length equals 14 residues. This CDR3 reads CASSSGRRTDTQYF. CDR3 nucleotide sequence: TGTGCCAGCAGCAGCGGAAGGCGCACAGATACGCAGTATTTT.